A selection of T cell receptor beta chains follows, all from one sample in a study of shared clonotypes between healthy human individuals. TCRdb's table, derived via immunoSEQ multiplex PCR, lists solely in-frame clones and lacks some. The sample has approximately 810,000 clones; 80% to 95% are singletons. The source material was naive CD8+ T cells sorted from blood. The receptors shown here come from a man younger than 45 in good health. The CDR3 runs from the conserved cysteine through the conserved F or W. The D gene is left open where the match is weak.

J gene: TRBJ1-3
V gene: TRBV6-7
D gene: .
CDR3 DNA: TGTGCCAGCAGTTACTCGATCCGCGCGATGGACAGAAGAAAAAGTTTGAGCTCTGGAAACACCATATATTTT
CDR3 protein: CASSYSIRAMDRRKSLSSGNTIYF

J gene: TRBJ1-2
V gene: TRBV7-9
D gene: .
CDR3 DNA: TGTGCCAGCAGCTTAATGGGGACGGACTATGGCTACACCTTC
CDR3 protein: CASSLMGTDYGYTF

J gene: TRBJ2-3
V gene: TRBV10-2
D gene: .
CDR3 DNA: TGCGCCAGCAGTGGCGACGGGGTTAGCACAGATACGCAGTATTTT
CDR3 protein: CASSGDGVSTDTQYF

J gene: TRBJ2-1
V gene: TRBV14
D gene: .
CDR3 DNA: TGTGCCAGCAGCCTCTTGGGTGGAGGCTACAATGAGCAGTTCTTC
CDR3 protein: CASSLLGGGYNEQFF

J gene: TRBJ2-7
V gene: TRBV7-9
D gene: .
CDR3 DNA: TGTGCCAGCAGCTTAGGTAAGGACGCTTCCTACGAGCAGTACTTC
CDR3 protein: CASSLGKDASYEQYF

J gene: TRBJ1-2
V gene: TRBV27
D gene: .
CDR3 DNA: TGTGCCAGCAGTTTCGGGGGGCAAGGAGGCTACACCTTC
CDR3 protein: CASSFGGQGGYTF

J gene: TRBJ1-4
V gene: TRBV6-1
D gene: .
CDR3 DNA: TGTGCCAGCAGCGAAATTCCGGGCCTAATGAGTGAAAAACTGTTTTTT
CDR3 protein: CASSEIPGLMSEKLFF

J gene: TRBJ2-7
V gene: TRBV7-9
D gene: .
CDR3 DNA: TGTGCCAGCAGATCTGCCCTGGACACTAGTGGAGGCTCCTACGAGCAGTACTTC
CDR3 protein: CASRSALDTSGGSYEQYF

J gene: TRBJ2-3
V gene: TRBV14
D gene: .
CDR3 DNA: TGTGCCAGCAGCCAAGTACTAGCAGATACGCAGTATTTT
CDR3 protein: CASSQVLADTQYF

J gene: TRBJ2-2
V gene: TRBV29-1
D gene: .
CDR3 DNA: TGCAGCGTCCAGCCCCCGAACACCGGGGAGCTGTTTTTT
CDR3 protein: CSVQPPNTGELFF

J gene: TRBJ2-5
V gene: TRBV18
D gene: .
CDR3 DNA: TGTGCCAGCTCACCACCTGCGTCGGAGTATGTAGAGACCGGGCCAAGGGAGACCCAGTACTTC
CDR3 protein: CASSPPASEYVETGPRETQYF

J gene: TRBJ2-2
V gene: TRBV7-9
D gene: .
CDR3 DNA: TGTGCCAGCAGCCTCAGTGGAACCGGGGAGCTGTTTTTT
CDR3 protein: CASSLSGTGELFF

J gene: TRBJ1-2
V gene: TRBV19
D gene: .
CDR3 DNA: TGTGCCAGTAGTATAGAGCTCGGAGGGGGATATGGCTACACCTTC
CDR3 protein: CASSIELGGGYGYTF

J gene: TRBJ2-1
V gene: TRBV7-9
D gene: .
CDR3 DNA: TGTGCCAGCAGCTTTAACCGGGACTCGAACAATGAGCAGTTCTTC
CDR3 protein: CASSFNRDSNNEQFF

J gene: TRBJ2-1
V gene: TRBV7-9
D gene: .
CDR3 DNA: TGTGCCAGCAGCTTAACAGCGGTGGGGCAGGATGAGCAGTTCTTC
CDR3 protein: CASSLTAVGQDEQFF

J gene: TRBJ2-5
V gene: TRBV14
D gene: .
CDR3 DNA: TGTGCCAGCAGCCAAGCCGGGACACCCAAAGAGACCCAGTACTTC
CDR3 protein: CASSQAGTPKETQYF

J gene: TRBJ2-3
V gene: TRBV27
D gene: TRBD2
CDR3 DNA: TGTGCCAGCCAGCCGGGACTAGCCACAGATACGCAGTATTTT
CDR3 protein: CASQPGLATDTQYF

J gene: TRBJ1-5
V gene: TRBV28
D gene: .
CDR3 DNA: TGTGCCAGCAGAGACGCCAGCAATCAGCCCCAGCATTTT
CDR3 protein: CASRDASNQPQHF

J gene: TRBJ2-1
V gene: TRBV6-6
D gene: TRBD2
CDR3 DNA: TGTGCCAGCAGTCGCTCCGGGACTAGCGGATACAATGAGCAGTTCTTC
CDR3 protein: CASSRSGTSGYNEQFF

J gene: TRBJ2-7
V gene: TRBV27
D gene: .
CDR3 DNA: TGTGCCAGCAGTTCCTCGACCGGGGGGCCCTACGAGCAGTACTTC
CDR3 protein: CASSSSTGGPYEQYF

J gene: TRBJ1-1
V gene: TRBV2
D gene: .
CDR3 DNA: TGTGCCAGCAGTGCCCAGCGGGGCCGGACTGAAGCTTTCTTT
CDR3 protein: CASSAQRGRTEAFF

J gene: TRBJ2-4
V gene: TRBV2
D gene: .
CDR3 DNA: TGTGCCAGCAGTGAAGGACGCAGGACAGTTCAAGAATTAGCCAAAAACATTCAGTACTTC
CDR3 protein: CASSEGRRTVQELAKNIQYF

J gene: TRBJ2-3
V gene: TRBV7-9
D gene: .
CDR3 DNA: TGTGCCAGCAGAAGAGCTGACCCCGATACGCAGTATTTT
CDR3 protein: CASRRADPDTQYF

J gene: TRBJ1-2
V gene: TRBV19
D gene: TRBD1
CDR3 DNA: TGTGCCAGTAGCGAGACAGGGACCAATGGCTACACCTTC
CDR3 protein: CASSETGTNGYTF